This note documents a single TCR beta chain sequence. This sample was included in a study of CD8 T cells in Susac syndrome. Reverse transcription of 0.5 to 1 ug RNA was performed with random hexamers. TCRdb re-derived calls from the immunoSEQ multiplex PCR reads in MiXCR, one entry per CDR3 protein. The table lists more than 200,000 distinct CDR3 sequences, about 90% of them singletons. The TEMRA cells underwent FACS enrichment, while the CD8+ and CD4+ T cells underwent negative isolation. The TCR sequence derives from a human donor with multiple sclerosis. The sample comprised CD8+ T cells from PBMCs.

CDR3 protein: CASSTWGGSNQPQHF. In DNA form, the CDR3 reads TGTGCCAGTAGTACTTGGGGTGGGAGCAATCAGCCCCAGCATTTT. The chain couples TRBV19 to TRBJ1-5; D gene uncertain. CDR1 and CDR2 from the germline V gene are LNHDA and SQIVND (reference sequence). The CDR3 extends over 15 amino acids. Deletions cut 4 bases from V and 1 base from J, with 11 bases between.